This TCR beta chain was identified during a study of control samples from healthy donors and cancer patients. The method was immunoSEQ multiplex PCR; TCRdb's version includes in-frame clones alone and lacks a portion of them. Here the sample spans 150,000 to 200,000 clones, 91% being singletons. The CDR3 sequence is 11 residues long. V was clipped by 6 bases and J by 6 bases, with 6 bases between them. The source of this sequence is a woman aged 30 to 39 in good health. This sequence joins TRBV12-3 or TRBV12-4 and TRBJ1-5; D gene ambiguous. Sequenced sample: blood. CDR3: CASSRGQPQHF. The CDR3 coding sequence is TGTGCCAGCAGCCGAGGTCAGCCCCAGCATTTT.